This entry describes one T cell receptor (beta chain). This sample stems from a study of blood T cell repertoires in COVID-19. Across the study: Sources were T cells, B-cell-depleted T cells, or PBMCs; the material itself was cDNA or gDNA.

Per the original data handling: Reference gene primer amplification gave nucleated cell count estimates. The data were produced by immunoSEQ multiplex PCR, yet TCRdb's version contains in-frame clones alone and is incomplete. The V and J calls and clone size come from that table; D and trimming were worked out from the DNA. The sample records over 120,000 clones, 76% being singletons. Germline CDR1 and CDR2: SNHLY and FYNNEI. The CDR3 runs to 14 residues. Between the trimmed V and J ends, which lost 5 bases and 3 bases, there was a span of 11 bases. This chain links TRBV2 with TRBJ2-4, with D possibly being TRBD2 (5 bases). The TCR comes from a woman older than 75 with active or convalescent COVID-19. The sample consisted of peripheral blood. In nucleotides, the CDR3 is TGTGCCAGCAGTCGGACTTTCTTCAAAAACATTCAGTACTTC. This encodes CASSRTFFKNIQYF.